These T cell receptor beta chains were read from a single sample in a study of beta chain features in type 1 diabetes. Assay used: immunoSEQ multiplex PCR; TCRdb lists only in-frame clones, some missing. The sample consists of approximately 600,000 clones, over 10% of them appearing once. Sample: naive CD4+ T cells from blood. These TCRs come from a man aged 25 to 45 with type 1 diabetes. The CDR3 runs from the conserved cysteine through the conserved F or W. The order of the fields is V gene, clone size, J gene, D gene, CDR3 DNA, CDR3 protein. D genes are given only for firm matches. Size values are once, few and many counts, or a class for expanded clones, and some rows have none.

>TRBV5-6|.|TRBJ2-5|.
TGTGCCAGCAGCTTGGAGGAGACCCAGTACTTC
CASSLEETQYF
>TRBV29-1|few|TRBJ1-6|TRBD1
TGCAGCGTTTCAAGGGACAGAGGCTCACCCCTCCACTTT
CSVSRDRGSPLHF
>TRBV4-2|.|TRBJ1-5|.
TGTGCCAGCGCTTCGGGGCCCGGTCAGCCCCAGCATTTT
CASASGPGQPQHF
>TRBV7-2|.|TRBJ1-5|TRBD1
TGTGCCAGCAGCTTAGCATTGGCAGGGGGTGACAATCAGCCCCAGCATTTT
CASSLALAGGDNQPQHF
>TRBV7-2|few|TRBJ1-3|TRBD1
TGTGCCAGCAGCTGGCAGGGACAGGCTGGCTCTGGAAACACCATATATTTT
CASSWQGQAGSGNTIYF
>TRBV2|.|TRBJ2-1|.
TGTGCCAGCTTCCGAAACCGGGACCCCACCTACAATGAGCAGTTCTTC
CASFRNRDPTYNEQFF
>TRBV23-1|few|TRBJ2-7|.
TGCGCCAGCAGAAATAAGGGTGGAACTCGATCCTACGAGCAGTACTTC
CASRNKGGTRSYEQYF
>TRBV29-1|.|TRBJ1-2|.
TGCAGCGTTGCTTATAGGGGGGGTTCTAACTATGGCTACACCTTC
CSVAYRGGSNYGYTF
>TRBV27|.|TRBJ1-2|.
TGTGCCAGCAGTTTATCGGGCCCTAACTATGGCTACACCTTC
CASSLSGPNYGYTF
>TRBV4-3|.|TRBJ2-3|.
TGCGCCAGCAGCCAAGATCGTGCAGGGGAGGTGGGAGATACGCAGTATTTT
CASSQDRAGEVGDTQYF
>TRBV7-7|.|TRBJ2-5|TRBD1
TGTGCTAGCAGCTCCGGGACAGGGGTAACACGGAGAGAGACCCAGTACTTC
CASSSGTGVTRRETQYF
>TRBV10-3|.|TRBJ2-7|.
TGTGCCATCAGTGAGGGGGCAGGACGCACCTACGAGCAGTACTTC
CAISEGAGRTYEQYF
>TRBV10-3|.|TRBJ2-3|.
TGTGCCATCAAGGGTACAGGGATGAGGACAGATACGCAGTATTTT
CAIKGTGMRTDTQYF
>TRBV19|.|TRBJ1-2|.
TGTGCCAGTAATCACCCAAGCTCCCGTGGTGGCTACACCTTC
CASNHPSSRGGYTF
>TRBV7-2|.|TRBJ1-5|.
TGTGCCAGCAGCTTGGGGATGGATCAGCCCCAGCATTTT
CASSLGMDQPQHF
>TRBV14|few|TRBJ1-2|.
TGTGCCAGCAGCCAAGACCCACAGGGAGTCTATGGCTACACCTTC
CASSQDPQGVYGYTF
>TRBV9|.|TRBJ2-5|.
TGTGCCAGCAGCGTAGATATCGGAGAGACCCAGTACTTC
CASSVDIGETQYF
>TRBV2|.|TRBJ1-1|.
TGTGCCAGCAGTGAAGCGTCAGACCTGAACACTGAAGCTTTCTTT
CASSEASDLNTEAFF
>TRBV7-9|few|TRBJ1-1|TRBD1
TGTGCCAGCAGCGTGGGGACAGGGGGCCAGAACACTGAAGCTTTCTTT
CASSVGTGGQNTEAFF
>TRBV6-6|.|TRBJ2-2|.
TGTGCCAGCAAGGGGCAGGGGTTGATCGGGGAGCTGTTTTTT
CASKGQGLIGELFF
>TRBV9|.|TRBJ2-5|TRBD2
TGTGCCAGCAGCGTAGGGGCTAGCGGGGGCCCCCAAGAGACCCAGTACTTC
CASSVGASGGPQETQYF
>TRBV7-2|.|TRBJ2-7|.
TGTGCCAGCAGCGTCTACCACGGAGAGACAGTCATCTACGAGCAGTACTTC
CASSVYHGETVIYEQYF
>TRBV5-4|.|TRBJ1-4|.
TGTGCCAGCAGCCCCAAACAGGGCGGGAATGAAAAACTGTTTTTT
CASSPKQGGNEKLFF